The 19 T cell receptor beta chains given below trace back to one sample, sequenced in a study of cytomegalovirus exposure and HLA in healthy donors. Primers for the PCR totalled 60 Vbeta and 13 Jbeta. The assay was immunoSEQ multiplex PCR, and TCRdb's table has in-frame clones only and misses some. The sample has approximately 100,000 clones; approximately 76% are singletons. The sequenced material came from PBMCs. The receptors come from a man aged 35-49 years in good health and CMV-seronegative.

In nucleotides, the CDR3 is TGCGCCAGCAGCATCCGAACAGAAGCTGAAGCTTTCTTT. This sequence encodes CASSIRTEAEAFF. The V call is TRBV5-1, the J call TRBJ1-1; D unclear. The V end was cut by 4 bases, the J end by 6 bases, with 13 bases between. This CDR3 is built from 13 residues. From germline, CDR1 is SGHRS and CDR2 YFSETQ.

The chain recombines TRBV7-9 with TRBJ2-7; the D gene is possibly TRBD1 (5 bases). CDR1 is SEHNR, CDR2 FQNEAQ, per germline (reference sequence). The CDR3 contains 14 residues. The ends were cut back, 5 bases at V and 1 base at J, with 12 bases in the middle. CDR3 DNA: TGTGCCAGCAGCCCCCGACAGAAATCCTACGAGCAGTACTTC. The encoded protein is CASSPRQKSYEQYF.

The rearrangement uses TRBV7-9 and TRBJ2-7, with D unresolved. CDR3 length equals 12 residues. V shed 1 base and J shed 7 bases, with 8 bases lying between them. Per the germline V gene, CDR1 is SEHNR and CDR2 is FQNEAQ (reference sequence). CDR3 bases: TGTGCCAGCAGCTTAGAAACTGTGGAGCAGTACTTC. Translation gives CASSLETVEQYF.

This chain joins TRBV5-1 and TRBJ2-7; tentative D call: TRBD2 (6 bases). The CDR3 sequence is 12 residues long. V was trimmed by 0 bases and J by 5 bases, leaving 6 bases between them. Germline V gives CDR1 SGHRS, CDR2 YFSETQ. Here the CDR3 DNA reads TGCGCCAGCAGCTTGGGCGGGGACGAGCAGTACTTC. This encodes CASSLGGDEQYF.

The chain uses TRBV28 and TRBJ2-5, with D possibly matching TRBD1 (5 bases). The germline CDR1 and CDR2 sequences are MDHEN and SYDVKM. The ends were cut back, 2 bases at V and 5 bases at J, with 9 bases in the middle. The CDR3 runs to 13 residues. CDR3 sequence: CASSLGRVETQYF. CDR3 DNA sequence: TGTGCCAGCAGTTTAGGCAGGGTTGAGACCCAGTACTTC.

The rearrangement joins TRBV14 to TRBJ1-2; no clear D. CDR3 size: 14 residues. The germline CDR1 and CDR2 sequences are SGHDN and FVKESK. Trimming cost V 5 bases and J 2 bases, with 12 bases left between them. The CDR3 nucleotides read TGTGCCAGCAGCTATGGACGGGAGAACTATGGCTACACCTTC. Translating gives CASSYGRENYGYTF.

The chain has TRBV4-3 and TRBJ2-5; 13 nucleotides align to TRBD2. CDR1 is LGHNA, CDR2 YSLEER, per germline. The V segment lost 1 base and the J segment 5 bases; nucleotides outside the gene matches: 4. This CDR3 has 16 amino acids. The CDR3 DNA reads as TGCGCCAGCAGCCAAGGGAGGACTAGCGGGGGTGAGACCCAGTACTTC. Translated: CASSQGRTSGGETQYF.

CDR3 DNA: TGTGCCAGCAGCTTATGGGGGGTTGAAACCCAGTACTTC. It is translated as CASSLWGVETQYF. The chain is built from TRBV13 and TRBJ2-5; D may be TRBD2 (6 bases). Per the germline V gene, CDR1 is PRHDT and CDR2 is FYEKMQ (reference sequence). The length of the CDR3 is 13 residues. The V end lost 2 bases, the J end lost 8 bases, and 12 bases lay between the germline ends.

The chain carries TRBV30 and TRBJ1-3, with D possibly being TRBD1 (6 bases). Germline V gene sequence: CDR1 GTSNPN, CDR2 SVGIG (reference sequence). Trimming stripped 3 bases from V and 0 bases from J, with 6 bases between. This CDR3 has 13 residues. CDR3 sequence (DNA): TGTGCCTGGAGACAGGGCTCTGGAAACACCATATATTTT. Amino acid sequence: CAWRQGSGNTIYF.

The genes are TRBV28 and TRBJ2-1, with 7 bases that match TRBD2. With 5 bases clipped from V and 10 bases from J, the junction kept 8 bases outside the gene matches. CDR3 size: 13 residues. Germline-derived CDR1 and CDR2 are MDHEN and SYDVKM. The CDR3 region is CASSLTSAWEQFF. Here the CDR3 DNA reads TGTGCCAGCAGTCTTACTAGCGCATGGGAGCAGTTCTTC.

This clone was detected only a few times. CDR3: CASSWTLLAGDETQYF. The CDR3 coding sequence is TGTGCCAGCAGCTGGACCTTACTAGCGGGGGATGAGACCCAGTACTTC. The chain joins TRBV5-6 to TRBJ2-5, with 11 bases matching TRBD2. The length of the CDR3 is 16 residues. Germline V gene lookup returns CDR1 SGHDT and CDR2 YYEEEE. J was trimmed by 5 bases and V by 3 bases; bases with no gene match: 9.

The rearrangement uses TRBV5-1 and TRBJ2-5, with 9 nucleotides matching TRBD1. The CDR3 runs 16 residues. The V gene's germline CDR1 is SGHRS and CDR2 YFSETQ. Trimming cost V 3 bases and J 4 bases; bases outside gene matches: 10. The CDR3 protein is CASSWTPGQGSETQYF. The CDR3, as DNA: TGCGCCAGCAGCTGGACCCCGGGACAGGGTTCAGAGACCCAGTACTTC.

For the CDR3, the DNA is TGTGCCAGTATAGACCGGGACTCCGGGGCCCAGCATTTT. This sequence encodes CASIDRDSGAQHF. The chain uses TRBV19 and TRBJ1-5, with D possibly TRBD1 on 5 matching bases. Trimming stripped 7 bases from V and 11 bases from J, with 18 bases between. Per germline, CDR1 LNHDA and CDR2 SQIVND (reference sequence). This CDR3 is built from 13 residues.

The chain is built from TRBV13 and TRBJ2-3, with 11 nucleotides matching TRBD2. Germline-derived CDR1 and CDR2 are PRHDT and FYEKMQ (reference sequence). The CDR3 covers 17 residues. The J segment lost 0 bases and the V segment lost 5 bases, leaving 7 bases of the junction unmatched. CDR3 region: CASSHSLAGGSTDTQYF. DNA for the CDR3: TGTGCCAGCAGCCACAGTCTAGCGGGGGGTAGCACAGATACGCAGTATTTT.

This rearrangement joins TRBV12-5 to TRBJ2-3, with TRBD2 identical over 14 bases. The CDR3 consists of 16 residues. After removal of 4 bases from V and 4 bases from J, the junction contained 4 bases not matched to a gene. Germline CDR1 is LGHNT and CDR2 is FRNRAP. The CDR3 DNA sequence: TGTGCTAGTGGTTCCCGGACTAGCGGGGGGCCAGATACGCAGTATTTT. As protein: CASGSRTSGGPDTQYF.

This chain connects TRBV6-4 to TRBJ2-1; weak D call: TRBD1 (5 bases). The ends were cut back, 2 bases at V and 0 bases at J, with 8 bases in the middle. Germline V CDR1 and CDR2: MRHNA, SNTAGT. CDR3 length: 15 residues. The CDR3 loop is CASSDTDSSYNEQFF. As DNA, the CDR3 is TGTGCCAGCAGTGACACAGACAGCTCCTACAATGAGCAGTTCTTC.

V and J are TRBV30 and TRBJ2-2; D is undetermined. V was cut by 0 bases and J by 4 bases, with 6 bases left in between. The CDR3 extends over 13 amino acids. Germline values: CDR1 GTSNPN, CDR2 SVGIG (reference sequence). The CDR3 DNA reads TGTGCCTGGAGTGTACTGGTCACCGGGGAGCTGTTTTTT. Translating it yields CAWSVLVTGELFF.

This clone has just one count. The rearrangement uses TRBV20-1 and TRBJ2-5; no firm D call. Germline V lookup: CDR1 DFQATT, CDR2 SNEGSKA (reference sequence). V lost 5 bases, J lost 5 bases, and 9 bases lay in between. The CDR3 has 11 residues. The CDR3 reads CSAFIRETQYF. CDR3 nucleotides: TGCAGTGCTTTTATCAGGGAGACCCAGTACTTC.

The table lists this clone with a count of one. This chain joins TRBV5-1 and TRBJ2-7; no reliable D call. The CDR3 totals 12 residues. Germline V gene lookup returns CDR1 SGHRS and CDR2 YFSETQ. V was cut by 0 bases and J by 6 bases, with 7 bases left in between. CDR3 in DNA: TGCGCCAGCAGCTTGGGCGAGGCCGAGCAGTACTTC. Its translation is CASSLGEAEQYF.